This TCR beta chain was identified in a study of regulatory T cells in long-lasting Graves disease. In this sample, this clonotype turned up many times. No antigen is known for it. Study-level results: Reduced TCR diversity was observed in persistent Graves' patients versus newly diagnosed patients. TRBV28 was favored in persistent disease, as were TRBJ1-2 and TRBJ2-5.

CDR3 regions were amplified by Arm-PCR using iRepertoire HTBI primers to build TCR beta libraries. TCRdb processed the multiplex PCR reads anew with MiXCR; each CDR3 protein has one entry. The data contain 300,000 to 450,000 distinct CDR3 sequences, around a sixth of them singletons. V was clipped by 4 bases and J by 6 bases, with 15 bases between them. The germline V gene encodes CDR1 KGHDR and CDR2 SFDVKD. The CDR3 has 14 residues. Time point meaning: newly diagnosed GD, antithyroid drugs for less than 3 months. RNA extracted from PBMCs served as the sequencing template. The chain carries TRBV24-1 and TRBJ2-7; perhaps D is TRBD1 or TRBD2 (5 bases each). This receptor was identified in a female donor with Graves disease. Sequenced material: peripheral blood mononuclear cells (PBMCs), taken at new diagnosis, from a patient treated with antithyroid drugs. CDR3 DNA sequence: TGTGCCACCAGTGAAAATAGGGGAGTCGGCGAGCAGTACTTC. Translating gives CATSENRGVGEQYF.